This T cell receptor beta chain was recovered during a study of T-cell reconstitution after alpha-beta-depleted transplantation in children. General study points: T-cell numbers and diversity one year post-transplant derived largely from freshly generated T cells. Where some patients showed high TCRbeta diversity at day 60, it came from recipient T cells and thymic progenitors that had survived. Reportedly, only several hundred clones from non-depleted graft cells drove alpha-beta T-cell counts at about two months.

V dropped 5 bases and J dropped 3 bases, with 17 bases sitting between them. Germline V CDR1 and CDR2: SGHTA, FQGTGA. The CDR3 spans 16 residues. This clonotype was counted between two and nine times. The antigen remains unidentified. A library of TCRbeta sequences, prepared with unique molecular identifiers, was generated. TCRdb re-analysed the PCR reads in MiXCR, keeping a single row per CDR3 protein. The sample contains about 640,000 distinct CDR3 sequences, approximately 12% of which appear only once. The chain couples TRBV7-3 to TRBJ2-1, with D unresolved. This sample comprised PBMCs, mostly from graft donor cells, obtained 360 days after TCRalphabeta/CD19-depleted stem cell transplant. The sequence came from a male patient younger than 18 who had a stem cell transplant for acute myeloid leukemia, so the T cells may come from the graft donor. DNA for the CDR3: TGTGCCAGCAGCATGAGCTCGGGCTCGATCTACAATGAGCAGTTCTTC. Translation: CASSMSSGSIYNEQFF.